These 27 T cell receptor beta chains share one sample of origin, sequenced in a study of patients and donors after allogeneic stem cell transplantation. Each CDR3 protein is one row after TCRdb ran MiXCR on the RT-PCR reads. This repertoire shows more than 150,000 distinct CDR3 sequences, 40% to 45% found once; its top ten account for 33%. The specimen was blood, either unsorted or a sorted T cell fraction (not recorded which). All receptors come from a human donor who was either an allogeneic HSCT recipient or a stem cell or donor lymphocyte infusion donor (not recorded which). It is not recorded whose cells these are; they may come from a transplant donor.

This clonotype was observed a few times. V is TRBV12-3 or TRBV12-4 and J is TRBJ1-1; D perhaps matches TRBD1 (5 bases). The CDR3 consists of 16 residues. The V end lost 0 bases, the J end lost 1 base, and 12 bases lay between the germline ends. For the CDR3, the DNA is TGTGCCAGCAGTTTAGCCGGTTGGGGGACGAACACTGAAGCTTTCTTT. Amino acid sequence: CASSLAGWGTNTEAFF.

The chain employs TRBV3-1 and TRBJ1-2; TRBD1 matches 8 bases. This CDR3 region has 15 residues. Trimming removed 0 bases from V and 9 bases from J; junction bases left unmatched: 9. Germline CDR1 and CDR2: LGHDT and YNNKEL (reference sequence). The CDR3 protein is CASSQESQGARSYTF. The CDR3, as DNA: TGTGCCAGCAGCCAAGAATCCCAGGGGGCACGTAGCTACACCTTC.

CDR3 loop: CSVLGRGKENIQYF. The DNA for the CDR3 is TGCAGCGTTCTGGGACGCGGGAAGGAAAACATTCAGTACTTC. The chain uses TRBV29-1 and TRBJ2-4; D might be TRBD2 (6 bases). The CDR3 sequence is 14 residues long. Germline values: CDR1 SQVTM, CDR2 ANQGSEA. V lost 5 bases and J lost 5, with 16 bases in between.

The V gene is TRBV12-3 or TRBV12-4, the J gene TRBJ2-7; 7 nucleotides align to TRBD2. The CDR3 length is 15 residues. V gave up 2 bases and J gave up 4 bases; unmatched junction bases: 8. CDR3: CASSLRRGGQYEQYF. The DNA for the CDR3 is TGTGCCAGCAGTTTAAGGCGGGGAGGGCAATACGAGCAGTACTTC.

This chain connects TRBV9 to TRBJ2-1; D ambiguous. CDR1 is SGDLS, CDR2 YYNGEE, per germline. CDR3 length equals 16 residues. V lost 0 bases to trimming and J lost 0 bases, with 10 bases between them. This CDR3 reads CASSVEGRSSYNEQFF. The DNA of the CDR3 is TGTGCCAGCAGCGTAGAAGGACGTAGCTCCTACAATGAGCAGTTCTTC.

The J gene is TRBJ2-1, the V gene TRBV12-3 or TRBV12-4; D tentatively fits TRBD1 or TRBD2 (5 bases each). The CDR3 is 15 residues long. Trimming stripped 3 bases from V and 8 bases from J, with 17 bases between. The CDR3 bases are TGTGCCAGCAGTTTCAGGGAGTACGTTGGAGATGAGCAGTTCTTC. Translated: CASSFREYVGDEQFF.

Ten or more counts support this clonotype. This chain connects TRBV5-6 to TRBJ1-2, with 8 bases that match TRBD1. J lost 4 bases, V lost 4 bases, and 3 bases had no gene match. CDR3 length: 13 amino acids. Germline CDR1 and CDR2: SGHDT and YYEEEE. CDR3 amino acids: CASSPGGSYGYTF. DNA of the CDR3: TGTGCCAGCAGCCCAGGGGGCAGCTATGGCTACACCTTC. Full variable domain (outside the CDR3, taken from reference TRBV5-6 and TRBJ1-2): DAGVTQSPTHLIKTRGQQVTLRCSPKSGHDTVSWYQQALGQGPQFIFQYYEEEERQRGNFPDRFSGHQFPNYSSELNVNALLLGDSALYLCASSPGGSYGYTFGSGTRLTVV.

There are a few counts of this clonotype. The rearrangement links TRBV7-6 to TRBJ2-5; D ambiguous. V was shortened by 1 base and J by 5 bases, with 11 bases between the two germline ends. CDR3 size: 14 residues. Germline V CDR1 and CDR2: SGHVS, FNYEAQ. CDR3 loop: CASSLVGRMETQYF. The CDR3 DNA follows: TGTGCCAGCAGCTTAGTGGGCAGAATGGAGACCCAGTACTTC.

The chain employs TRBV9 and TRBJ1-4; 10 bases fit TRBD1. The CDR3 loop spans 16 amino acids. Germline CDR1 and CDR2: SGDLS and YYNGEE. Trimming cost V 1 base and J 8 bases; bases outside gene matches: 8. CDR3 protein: CASSVRPGQGREKLFF. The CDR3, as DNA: TGTGCCAGCAGCGTAAGACCGGGACAGGGGAGGGAAAAACTGTTTTTT. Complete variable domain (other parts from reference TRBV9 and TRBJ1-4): DSGVTQTPKHLITATGQRVTLRCSPRSGDLSVYWYQQSLDQGLQFLIQYYNGEERAKGNILERFSAQQFPDLHSELNLSSLELGDSALYFCASSVRPGQGREKLFFGSGTQLSVL.

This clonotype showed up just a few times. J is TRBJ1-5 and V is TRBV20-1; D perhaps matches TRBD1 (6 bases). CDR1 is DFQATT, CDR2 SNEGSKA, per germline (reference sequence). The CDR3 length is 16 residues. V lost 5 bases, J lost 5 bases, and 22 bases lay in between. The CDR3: CSAPSAARGNDQPQHF. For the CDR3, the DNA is TGCAGTGCTCCGTCTGCGGCCAGGGGAAACGATCAGCCCCAGCATTTT.

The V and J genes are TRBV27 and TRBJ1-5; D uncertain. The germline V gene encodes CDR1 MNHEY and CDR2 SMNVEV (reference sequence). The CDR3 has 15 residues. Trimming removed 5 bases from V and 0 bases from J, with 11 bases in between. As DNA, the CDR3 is TGTGCCAGCAGTCGGACGCCAAATAGCAATCAGCCCCAGCATTTT. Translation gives CASSRTPNSNQPQHF.

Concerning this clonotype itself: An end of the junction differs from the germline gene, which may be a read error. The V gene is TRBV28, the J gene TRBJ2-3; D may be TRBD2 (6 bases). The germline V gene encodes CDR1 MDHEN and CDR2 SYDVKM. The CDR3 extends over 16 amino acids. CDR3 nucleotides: TGTGCCAGCACGCTCACCCGCGGGACTTTCACAGATACGCAGTATTTC. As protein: CASTLTRGTFTDTQYF.

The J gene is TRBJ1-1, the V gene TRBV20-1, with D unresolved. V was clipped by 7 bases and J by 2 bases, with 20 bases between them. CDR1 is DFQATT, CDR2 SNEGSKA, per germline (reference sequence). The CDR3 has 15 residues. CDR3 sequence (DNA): TGCAGTGTCCGAGAGCTTGGGTCGGGAAACACTGAAGCTTTCTTT. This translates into CSVRELGSGNTEAFF.

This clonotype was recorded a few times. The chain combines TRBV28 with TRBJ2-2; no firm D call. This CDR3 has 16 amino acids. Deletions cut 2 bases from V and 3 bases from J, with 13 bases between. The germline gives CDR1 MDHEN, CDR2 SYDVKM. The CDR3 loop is CASSLVLPRDTGELFF. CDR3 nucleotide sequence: TGTGCCAGCAGTTTAGTTCTCCCCCGGGACACCGGGGAGCTGTTTTTT.

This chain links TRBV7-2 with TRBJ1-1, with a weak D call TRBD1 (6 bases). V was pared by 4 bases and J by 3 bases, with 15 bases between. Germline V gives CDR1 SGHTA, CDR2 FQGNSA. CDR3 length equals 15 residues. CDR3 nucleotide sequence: TGTGCCAGCAGCTCGTACTGGGGGGCCCACACTGAAGCTTTCTTT. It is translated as CASSSYWGAHTEAFF.

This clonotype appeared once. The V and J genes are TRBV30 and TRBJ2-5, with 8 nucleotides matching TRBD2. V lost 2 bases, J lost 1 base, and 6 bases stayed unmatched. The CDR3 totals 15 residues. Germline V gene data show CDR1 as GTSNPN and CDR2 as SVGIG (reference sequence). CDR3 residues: CAWSPTSAIQETQYF. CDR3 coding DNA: TGTGCCTGGAGTCCGACTAGCGCTATCCAAGAGACCCAGTACTTC.

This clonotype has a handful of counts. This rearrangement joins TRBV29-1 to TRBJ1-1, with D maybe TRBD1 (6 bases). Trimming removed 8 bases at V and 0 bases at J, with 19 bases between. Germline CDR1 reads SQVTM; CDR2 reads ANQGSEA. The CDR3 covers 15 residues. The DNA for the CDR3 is TGCAGCTCGGAGGGACACGACGCCATGAACACTGAAGCTTTCTTT. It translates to CSSEGHDAMNTEAFF.

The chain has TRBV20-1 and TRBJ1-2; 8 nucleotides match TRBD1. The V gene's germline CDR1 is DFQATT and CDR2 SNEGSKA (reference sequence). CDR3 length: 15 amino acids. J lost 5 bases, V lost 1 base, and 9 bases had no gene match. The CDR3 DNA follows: TGCAGTGCTAGAGCACATGGACAGGGTTTTTATGGCTACACCTTC. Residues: CSARAHGQGFYGYTF.

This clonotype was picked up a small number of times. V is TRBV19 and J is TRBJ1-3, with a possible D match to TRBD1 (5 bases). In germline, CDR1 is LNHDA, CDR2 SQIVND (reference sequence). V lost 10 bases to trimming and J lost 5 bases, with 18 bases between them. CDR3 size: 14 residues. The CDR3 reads CATQPSPGRNTIYF. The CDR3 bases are TGTGCCACCCAGCCTTCTCCGGGGCGAAACACCATATATTTT.

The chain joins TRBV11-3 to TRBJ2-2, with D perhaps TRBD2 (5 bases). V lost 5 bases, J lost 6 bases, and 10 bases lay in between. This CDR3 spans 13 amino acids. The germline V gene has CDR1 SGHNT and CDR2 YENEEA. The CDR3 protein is CASSPPEAGELFF. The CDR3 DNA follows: TGTGCCAGCAGCCCCCCGGAGGCCGGGGAGCTGTTTTTT.

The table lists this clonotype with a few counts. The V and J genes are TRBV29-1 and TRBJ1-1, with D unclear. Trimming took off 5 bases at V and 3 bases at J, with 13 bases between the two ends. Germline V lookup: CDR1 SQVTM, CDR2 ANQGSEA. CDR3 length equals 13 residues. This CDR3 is CSVRSWADTEAFF. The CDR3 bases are TGCAGCGTTAGGTCCTGGGCGGACACTGAAGCTTTCTTT. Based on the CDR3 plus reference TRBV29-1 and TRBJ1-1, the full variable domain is SAVISQKPSRDICQRGTSLTIQCQVDSQVTMMFWYRQQPGQSLTLIATANQGSEATYESGFVIDKFPISRPNLTFSTLTVSNMSPEDSSIYLCSVRSWADTEAFFGQGTRLTVV.

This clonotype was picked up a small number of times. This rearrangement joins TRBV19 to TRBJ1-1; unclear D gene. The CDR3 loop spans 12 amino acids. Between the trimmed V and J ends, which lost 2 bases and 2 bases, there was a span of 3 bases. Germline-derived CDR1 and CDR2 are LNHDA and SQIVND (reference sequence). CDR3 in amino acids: CASSISNTEAFF. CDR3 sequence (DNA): TGTGCCAGTAGTATATCCAACACTGAAGCTTTCTTT.

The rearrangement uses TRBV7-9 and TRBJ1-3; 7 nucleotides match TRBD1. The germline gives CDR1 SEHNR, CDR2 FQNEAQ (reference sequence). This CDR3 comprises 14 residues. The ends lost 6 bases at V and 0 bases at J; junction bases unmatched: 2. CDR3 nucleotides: TGTGCCAGCAGACCAGGGGGCTCTGGAAACACCATATATTTT. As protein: CASRPGGSGNTIYF.

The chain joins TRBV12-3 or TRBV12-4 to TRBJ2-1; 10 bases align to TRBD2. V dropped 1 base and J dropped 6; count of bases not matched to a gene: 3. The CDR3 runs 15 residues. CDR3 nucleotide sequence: TGTGCCAGCAGTTTAGTAGCGGGAGGCCCCAATGAGCAGTTCTTC. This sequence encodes CASSLVAGGPNEQFF.

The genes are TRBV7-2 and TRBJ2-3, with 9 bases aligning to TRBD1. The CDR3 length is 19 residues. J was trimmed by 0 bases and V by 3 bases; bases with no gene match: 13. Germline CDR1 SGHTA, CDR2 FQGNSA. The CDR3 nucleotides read TGTGCCAGCAGCTTCCCGGCGAGGGGACAGGGACCAAGCACAGATACGCAGTATTTT. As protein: CASSFPARGQGPSTDTQYF.

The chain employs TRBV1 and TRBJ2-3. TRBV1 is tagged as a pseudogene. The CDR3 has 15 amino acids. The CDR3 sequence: CTSSQVGRSADTQYF. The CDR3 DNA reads TGCACCAGCAGCCAAGTTGGCAGGAGCGCAGATACGCAGTATTTT.

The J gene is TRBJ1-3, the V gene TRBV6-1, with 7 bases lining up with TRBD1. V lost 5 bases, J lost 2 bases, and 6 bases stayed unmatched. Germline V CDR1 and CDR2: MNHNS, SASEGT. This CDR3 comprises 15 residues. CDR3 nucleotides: TGTGCCAGCAGTCGAGACAGGGCGCCTGGAAACACCATATATTTT. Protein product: CASSRDRAPGNTIYF.